Listed here are 30 T cell receptor beta chains from one sample, sequenced in a study of cytomegalovirus exposure and HLA in healthy donors (dated by TCRdb to the late 2010s). To prepare the library, the immunoSEQ multiplex PCR assay was applied. The multiplex PCR relied on a mix of 60 forward primers for TCR Vbeta segments and 13 reverse primers for TCR Jbeta segments. TCRdb re-hosts the immuneACCESS table, in-frame sequences only. Its copies lack some clones; in the studies checked, an unresolved V gene accounts for under half of them, and the cause for the rest is not known. This sample comprises approximately 200,000 clones, 82% of them detected only once. Of the sample, about 0.1% falls within the top ten clones. Sequenced input: PBMCs. The receptor set was obtained from a boy between 2 and 15 years old in good health and CMV-seronegative.

This chain uses TRBV19 with TRBJ2-7; the match to TRBD1 covers 7 bases. This CDR3 region has 13 residues. Germline CDR1 and CDR2: LNHDA and SQIVND (reference sequence). V was clipped by 4 bases and J by 1 base; unmatched bases: 1. The CDR3, as DNA: TGTGCCAGTAGTAGACAGGGTTCCTACGAGCAGTACTTC. Translated, it gives CASSRQGSYEQYF. Using reference TRBV19 and TRBJ2-7 for the parts outside the CDR3, the full variable domain is DGGITQSPKYLFRKEGQNVTLSCEQNLNHDAMYWYRQDPGQGLRLIYYSQIVNDFQKGDIAEGYSVSREKKESFPLTVTSAQKNPTAFYLCASSRQGSYEQYFGPGTRLTVT.

The chain links TRBV4-3 to TRBJ1-2; no definite D call. Germline CDR1 is LGHNA and CDR2 is YSLEER. V was shortened by 0 bases and J by 4 bases, with 12 bases between the two germline ends. The CDR3 extends over 15 amino acids. This CDR3 reads CASSQEMFPSYGYTF. Written as DNA, the CDR3 is TGCGCCAGCAGCCAAGAAATGTTCCCTTCCTATGGCTACACCTTC.

Turning to this clone: The sample has other DNA sequences that encode this CDR3 too. The V gene is TRBV20-1, the J gene TRBJ2-7, with TRBD2 matching 7 bases. Trimming at V came to 6 bases and at J to 4 bases, leaving 0 bases not matched to a gene. Germline CDR1 is DFQATT and CDR2 is SNEGSKA (reference sequence). There are 10 residues in the CDR3. In nucleotides, the CDR3 is TGCAGTGCGGGGGGGTACGAGCAGTACTTC. Translated, it gives CSAGGYEQYF.

This clone was observed a handful of times. This chain links TRBV4-1 with TRBJ2-1; D is unresolved. Trimming left V 2 bases short and J 6 bases short, with 8 bases between. The V gene's germline CDR1 is MGHRA and CDR2 YSYEKL. The CDR3 loop spans 13 amino acids. CDR3 in amino acids: CASSQILPNEQFF. The CDR3 nucleotides are TGCGCCAGCAGCCAAATCCTACCCAATGAGCAGTTCTTC.

The J gene is TRBJ2-3, the V gene TRBV4-3; 12 nucleotides match TRBD2. The CDR3 runs 19 residues. The ends lost 0 bases at V and 3 bases at J; junction bases unmatched: 10. Germline V gives CDR1 LGHNA, CDR2 YSLEER. Here the CDR3 reads CASSQDAPLLAGGTDTQYF. CDR3 DNA: TGCGCCAGCAGCCAAGATGCGCCCTTACTAGCGGGGGGAACAGATACGCAGTATTTT.

V gene TRBV7-2 combines with J gene TRBJ2-7, with 7 bases aligning to TRBD2. Trimming removed 5 bases from V and 0 bases from J; junction bases left unmatched: 4. CDR1 and CDR2 from the germline V gene are SGHTA and FQGNSA. The length of the CDR3 is 14 residues. CDR3 sequence: CASSLRGVSYEQYF. The CDR3 DNA is TGTGCCAGCAGCCTCCGGGGGGTCTCCTACGAGCAGTACTTC.

The J gene is TRBJ2-5, the V gene TRBV25-1, with TRBD2 as a possible D gene (7 bases). V lost 10 bases and J lost 1, with 13 bases in between. The germline V gene has CDR1 MGHDK and CDR2 SYGVNS. The CDR3 has 13 residues. The CDR3 here is CATSRGAQETQYF. The CDR3 nucleotides are TGTGCCACCTCTCGGGGGGCCCAAGAGACCCAGTACTTC.

About this clone: One junction end disagrees with the germline gene, perhaps due to a read error. The chain couples TRBV7-9 to TRBJ1-2; D gene uncertain. The CDR3 is 14 residues long. Germline CDR1 is SEHNR and CDR2 is FQNEAQ (reference sequence). For the CDR3, the DNA is TGTTCCAGCAGCTTAGTTGGCCGGACTTCAGGCTACACCTTC. Amino acids: CSSSLVGRTSGYTF.

The CDR3 DNA follows: TGTGCCAGCAGCCGTGACAGGGCGGGGAATGGCTACACCTTC. Its protein product is CASSRDRAGNGYTF. This rearrangement joins TRBV7-2 to TRBJ1-2; 7 bases are shared with TRBD1. Looked up from germline, CDR1 is SGHTA and CDR2 is FQGNSA. The CDR3 is made up of 14 amino acids. V was pared by 5 bases and J by 6 bases, with 9 bases of the junction left unmatched.

The V and J genes are TRBV7-9 and TRBJ1-2; D uncertain. CDR3 length: 13 amino acids. V lost 5 bases and J 5 bases, leaving 12 bases between the germline ends. Germline V CDR1 and CDR2: SEHNR, FQNEAQ (reference sequence). CDR3 in DNA: TGTGCCAGCAGCCTCCCTGGAGGGTATGGCTACACCTTC. It yields the protein CASSLPGGYGYTF.

The rearrangement links TRBV4-3 to TRBJ1-6; D might be TRBD1 (5 bases). The CDR3 extends over 13 amino acids. V shed 1 base and J shed 11 bases, with 9 bases lying between them. Germline assignment: CDR1 LGHNA and CDR2 YSLEER. The CDR3 sequence is CASSQVRGAPLHF. The CDR3, as DNA: TGCGCCAGCAGCCAAGTCCGGGGGGCACCCCTCCACTTT.

The chain has TRBV9 and TRBJ1-1; a possible D gene is TRBD1 (5 bases). This CDR3 comprises 15 residues. V lost 0 bases to trimming and J lost 5 bases, with 14 bases between them. Germline CDR1 reads SGDLS; CDR2 reads YYNGEE. CDR3 coding DNA: TGTGCCAGCAGCGTAGGGGGCCCCAGTCGGACTGAAGCTTTCTTT. Translation: CASSVGGPSRTEAFF.

The genes are TRBV6-5 and TRBJ1-3; weak D call: TRBD1 (5 bases). The CDR3 totals 14 residues. Trimming removed 4 bases at V and 4 bases at J, with 11 bases between. Germline lookup yields CDR1 MNHEY and CDR2 SVGAGI. CDR3 sequence reads: CASSSGEAGNTIYF. The CDR3 nucleotides read TGTGCCAGCAGTTCGGGGGAGGCGGGAAACACCATATATTTT.

The chain couples TRBV5-5 to TRBJ1-1, with TRBD1 matching over 8 bases. The trim removed 2 bases at V and 1 base at J, leaving 7 bases unmatched. CDR1 and CDR2 from the germline V gene are SGHKS and YYEKEE (reference sequence). CDR3 length: 16 amino acids. For the CDR3, the DNA is TGTGCCAGCAGCTTCGGAGGACAGGGACGGAACACTGAAGCTTTCTTT. Translation gives CASSFGGQGRNTEAFF. Combining the CDR3 with reference TRBV5-5 and TRBJ1-1 gives the whole variable domain DAGVTQSPTHLIKTRGQQVTLRCSPISGHKSVSWYQQVLGQGPQFIFQYYEKEERGRGNFPDRFSARQFPNYSSELNVNALLLGDSALYLCASSFGGQGRNTEAFFGQGTRLTVV.

This sequence joins TRBV6-1 and TRBJ2-7; 7 bases fit TRBD1. CDR1 and CDR2 (germline): MNHNS, SASEGT. This CDR3 region has 14 residues. V gave up 7 bases and J gave up 2 bases; unmatched junction bases: 8. Here the CDR3 reads CASKPNRGPYEQYF. CDR3 DNA sequence: TGTGCCAGCAAACCGAACAGGGGTCCCTACGAGCAGTACTTC.

This chain links TRBV7-3 with TRBJ1-1; TRBD1 might be the D (6 bases). CDR3 length equals 14 residues. The ends were cut back, 4 bases at V and 0 bases at J, with 9 bases in the middle. CDR1 and CDR2 (germline): SGHTA, FQGTGA. CDR3: CASSSTGMNTEAFF. For the CDR3, the DNA is TGTGCCAGCAGCTCGACAGGTATGAACACTGAAGCTTTCTTT.

The gene calls are TRBV10-3 and TRBJ1-1; 7 nucleotides agree with TRBD1. Germline V CDR1 and CDR2: ENHRY, SYGVKD. There are 18 residues in the CDR3. V was pared by 6 bases and J by 2 bases, with 18 bases of the junction left unmatched. CDR3 bases: TGTGCCATCAGCGAACCACCGCGCGGGCAGGGGGGTAACACTGAAGCTTTCTTT. Residues: CAISEPPRGQGGNTEAFF.

This chain links TRBV30 with TRBJ2-5, with 8 bases that match TRBD1. The CDR3 has 12 amino acids. J gave up 4 bases and V 5 bases, and 3 bases lay outside the gene matches. CDR1 GTSNPN and CDR2 SVGIG come from the germline V gene (reference sequence). The CDR3 protein is CAWGQGRETQYF. DNA of the CDR3: TGTGCCTGGGGACAGGGAAGAGAGACCCAGTACTTC.

This clone was seen only a few times. This sample also contains other DNA sequences that code for the same CDR3. Here the CDR3 DNA reads TGTGCCAGCAGTTACTCGGCAGGCTATGGCTACACCTTC. Amino acids: CASSYSAGYGYTF. This chain joins TRBV6-5 and TRBJ1-2; D is unclear. The CDR3 sequence is 13 residues long. Between the trimmed V and J ends, which lost 0 bases and 4 bases, there was a span of 6 bases. Per germline, CDR1 MNHEY and CDR2 SVGAGI.

The chain uses TRBV18 and TRBJ1-2, with 8 bases matching TRBD1. The CDR3 covers 14 residues. The ends lost 4 bases at V and 6 bases at J; junction bases unmatched: 7. CDR1 KGHSH and CDR2 LQKENI come from the germline V gene. DNA of the CDR3: TGTGCCAGCTCACTGGTGGACAGGGATAATGGCTACACCTTC. The encoded protein is CASSLVDRDNGYTF.

The rearrangement links TRBV2 to TRBJ2-3; no clear D gene. The germline V gene has CDR1 SNHLY and CDR2 FYNNEI. This CDR3 has 13 amino acids. V shed 2 bases and J shed 1 base, with 4 bases lying between them. In DNA form, the CDR3 reads TGTGCCAGCAGTGAATCTGGCACAGATACGCAGTATTTT. Translation gives CASSESGTDTQYF.

The chain carries TRBV5-1 and TRBJ2-3; 12 nucleotides agree with TRBD2. Germline V gene data show CDR1 as SGHRS and CDR2 as YFSETQ. Trimming at V came to 1 base and at J to 1 base, leaving 4 bases not matched to a gene. CDR3 length: 17 residues. The CDR3 here is CASSLTSGGYRTDTQYF. The CDR3 nucleotides read TGCGCCAGCAGCTTGACTAGCGGGGGGTATCGCACAGATACGCAGTATTTT.

As for this clone: This CDR3 is also generated by other DNA sequences in the sample. The V call is TRBV7-2, the J call TRBJ2-5, with 7 bases aligning to TRBD1. V lost 5 bases, J lost 3 bases, and 3 bases stayed unmatched. The CDR3 is made up of 13 amino acids. Germline-derived CDR1 and CDR2 are SGHTA and FQGNSA. CDR3 in amino acids: CASSRDRKETQYF. The CDR3 DNA follows: TGTGCCAGCAGCCGGGACAGAAAAGAGACCCAGTACTTC.

The V gene is TRBV4-2, the J gene TRBJ2-1; 10 bases match TRBD2. J gave up 7 bases and V 4 bases, and 4 bases lay outside the gene matches. This CDR3 contains 14 residues. The germline gives CDR1 LGHNA, CDR2 YNFKEQ. The chain's CDR3 is CASSLGLAENEQFF. In DNA, the CDR3 is TGTGCCAGCAGCCTAGGACTAGCGGAGAATGAGCAGTTCTTC.

The chain recombines TRBV18 with TRBJ1-6, with 7 bases matching TRBD1. CDR3 length: 16 residues. In germline, CDR1 is KGHSH, CDR2 LQKENI. Germline trimming cut 0 bases from V and 9 bases from J; bases unmatched to any gene: 8. The CDR3 sequence is CASSPPGTEGTSPLHF. CDR3 coding DNA: TGTGCCAGCTCACCACCCGGGACAGAGGGTACTTCACCCCTCCACTTT. Filled out from reference TRBV18 and TRBJ1-6, the complete variable domain reads NAGVMQNPRHLVRRRGQEARLRCSPMKGHSHVYWYRQLPEEGLKFMVYLQKENIIDESGMPKERFSAEFPKEGPSILRIQQVVRGDSAAYFCASSPPGTEGTSPLHFGNGTRLTVT.

V and J are TRBV19 and TRBJ1-4, with 10 bases fitting TRBD1. The CDR3 sequence is 14 residues long. Germline assignment: CDR1 LNHDA and CDR2 SQIVND (reference sequence). The trim removed 5 bases at V and 10 bases at J, leaving 7 bases unmatched. In DNA, the CDR3 is TGTGCCAGTAGTTTGGACAGGGGGTTTGGAAAACTGTTTTTT. Its protein product is CASSLDRGFGKLFF.

This clone was observed a single time. The V gene is TRBV5-1, the J gene TRBJ2-1; the match to TRBD2 covers 9 bases. The CDR3 covers 17 residues. The junction had 7 bases not matched to a gene; V was cut back by 3 bases and J by 0 bases. Germline V gene lookup returns CDR1 SGHRS and CDR2 YFSETQ. The CDR3 bases are TGCGCCAGCAGCTCGGGGTGGCGGGGGGGCTCCTACAATGAGCAGTTCTTC. Encoded protein: CASSSGWRGGSYNEQFF.

The V call is TRBV5-1, the J call TRBJ2-1; D gene ambiguous. The CDR3 has 15 amino acids. Trimming cost V 2 bases and J 0 bases, with 9 bases left between them. Germline V gene sequence: CDR1 SGHRS, CDR2 YFSETQ. CDR3 amino acids: CASSFIGPSYNEQFF. The CDR3 coding sequence is TGCGCCAGCAGCTTTATTGGGCCCTCCTACAATGAGCAGTTCTTC.

In this sample, this clone turned up once. This chain uses TRBV5-1 with TRBJ2-1; D uncertain. Germline assignment: CDR1 SGHRS and CDR2 YFSETQ. The CDR3 extends over 13 amino acids. Trimming shortened V by 0 bases and J by 6 bases, and 7 bases separated the two germline ends. The CDR3 sequence is CASSLGLGNEQFF. The DNA for the CDR3 is TGCGCCAGCAGCTTGGGTCTCGGCAATGAGCAGTTCTTC. Filled out from reference TRBV5-1 and TRBJ2-1, the complete variable domain reads KAGVTQTPRYLIKTRGQQVTLSCSPISGHRSVSWYQQTPGQGLQFLFEYFSETQRNKGNFPGRFSGRQFSNSRSEMNVSTLELGDSALYLCASSLGLGNEQFFGPGTRLTVL.

This chain links TRBV27 with TRBJ1-1; TRBD1 agrees at 9 bases. V lost 5 bases, J lost 5 bases, and 9 bases stayed unmatched. The CDR3 has 15 amino acids. Germline V lookup: CDR1 MNHEY, CDR2 SMNVEV (reference sequence). This chain's CDR3 is CASSPGTGFGTEAFF. CDR3 nucleotide sequence: TGTGCCAGCAGTCCCGGGACAGGGTTCGGAACTGAAGCTTTCTTT.